The clone carrying this TCR beta chain was seen only a few times. The antigen remains undetermined. This sequence may be a read error, since a much larger clone differs from it by one base. The CDR3 consists of 15 residues. V lost 1 base, J lost 3 bases, and 12 bases lay in between. Germline V gene lookup returns CDR1 LNHDA and CDR2 SQIVND (reference sequence). Regarding the study as a whole: The larger cohort examined one V-J beta rearrangement, not whole repertoires. In terms of TCR gene usage, tumor memory CD4+ T cells clustered together with blood and lymph node memory CD4+ cells, as well as with lymph node naive CD4+ cells. Tumor Tregs overlapped most with tumor, then blood, naive CD4+ cells.

Semi-nested PCR with Nested Universal Primer A followed constant-region reverse priming of full-length variable regions. TCRdb reprocessed the 5' RACE reads via MiXCR and lists one record per CDR3 protein. The data contain approximately 10,000 distinct CDR3 sequences, roughly 25% of them singletons. Cells sorted as Tregs were CD4+, CD25+ and CD127-/low. The source material was Tregs sorted from blood. The chain joins TRBV19 to TRBJ1-1; the D gene is possibly TRBD1 (6 bases). This TCR was sampled from a female donor with breast cancer. CDR3 loop: CASSIGTAVDTEAFF. CDR3 nucleotide sequence: TGTGCCAGTAGTATAGGGACAGCAGTCGACACTGAAGCTTTCTTT.